This T cell receptor (beta chain) comes out of a study of tumor and adjacent non-tumor tissue in lung cancer. The study's findings and limits: Compared with tumor, normal lung showed significantly lower TCR diversity.

The length of the CDR3 is 15 residues. Between the trimmed V and J ends, which lost 4 bases and 5 bases, there was a span of 21 bases. Germline-derived CDR1 and CDR2 are DFQATT and SNEGSKA (reference sequence). Three rounds of nested PCR, following a modified ARM-PCR protocol, produced the TCRbeta library. TCRdb analysed the multiplex PCR reads with MiXCR anew, one entry per CDR3 protein. The sample has over 100,000 distinct CDR3 sequences; roughly 80% are singletons. This sample's RNA came from whole unsorted tissue. Note on this clonotype: What it recognizes is unknown. Being one base from a much bigger clone, this may be a read error.

The chain recombines TRBV20-1 with TRBJ2-7, with D maybe TRBD2 (6 bases). Sequencing was performed on lung tumor tissue. The TCR was taken from a woman aged 55-75 years with non-small cell lung cancer. CDR3 DNA: TGCAGTGCTAACATGGGTCGCTGGAGGGCGAACGAGCAGTACTTC. Protein: CSANMGRWRANEQYF.